This T cell receptor (beta chain) was captured in a study of blood T cell repertoires in COVID-19. Study in general: PBMCs, B-cell-depleted T cells, or T cells were the source of the cDNA or gDNA that made up the material.

Germline CDR1 SGHAT, CDR2 FQNNGV. The CDR3 is made up of 13 amino acids. V was clipped by 6 bases and J by 2 bases; unmatched bases: 3. Authors' processing steps: Estimation of nucleated cell counts relied on the amplification of reference gene primers. Sequenced by immunoSEQ multiplex PCR; TCRdb stores in-frame clones only, minus some. V, J and clone size reflect that table, while D and trimming were determined from the DNA. There are about 530,000 clones in the sample; approximately 91% occur only once, and 7.5% to 9% lies in the top ten. Those enrolled in Seattle joined during active infection and were followed longitudinally afterward.

The sequenced sample consisted of peripheral blood. The TCR sequence derives from a woman aged 45-65 years with COVID-19, enrolled during active disease. V and J are TRBV11-2 and TRBJ1-2, with 7 bases fitting TRBD1. The CDR3 region has the DNA TGTGCCAGCAGACCGACAGGGAACTATGGCTACACCTTC. It yields the protein CASRPTGNYGYTF.